One sample yielded the 22 T cell receptor beta chains listed below, sequenced in a study of CD8+CD57+ T cells in acquired aplastic anemia. The template used for profiling TCR beta VDJ and CDR3 was genomic DNA. TCRdb used MiXCR to reprocess the reads, holding one entry per CDR3 protein. The table includes about 180,000 distinct CDR3 sequences, roughly 48% detected once. CD8+CD57+ cell expansion, shown by flow cytometry, had occurred in the patients selected for sequencing. Sequencing was carried out using sorted CD4+, CD8+, or CD8+CD57+ T cells (not recorded which) from PBMCs. These receptors were taken from a human donor with aplastic anemia.

The chain has TRBV24-1 and TRBJ2-2; D is unresolved. The CDR3 totals 15 residues. The V gene lost 6 bases and the J gene lost 7 bases, with 17 bases spanning the gap. CDR1 and CDR2 from the germline V gene are KGHDR and SFDVKD. The CDR3 bases are TGTGCCACCAGTCCGCTCCCAGAAAAGGTCGGGGAGCTGTTTTTT. Translation gives CATSPLPEKVGELFF.

This clonotype appeared many times. J is TRBJ1-2 and V is TRBV5-1, with 9 bases matching TRBD1. The germline V gene encodes CDR1 SGHRS and CDR2 YFSETQ. Losses at the gene ends were 4 bases for V and 9 bases for J; bases not matched to a gene: 4. The length of the CDR3 is 12 residues. CDR3 loop: CASSGDRVRYTF. Written as DNA, the CDR3 is TGCGCCAGCAGCGGGGACAGGGTGCGCTACACCTTC.

This clonotype was counted many times. This rearrangement joins TRBV10-1 to TRBJ2-7; 9 nucleotides match TRBD1. This CDR3 region has 14 residues. CDR1 and CDR2 from the germline V gene are WNHNN and SYGVQD (reference sequence). The V and J ends lost 2 bases and 3 bases, in that order; junction bases with no gene match: 2. The DNA of the CDR3 is TGCGCCAGCAGTGAGGGGACAGGGATCTACGAGCAGTACTTC. Amino acids: CASSEGTGIYEQYF.

Many counts were recorded for this clonotype. The chain uses TRBV5-1 and TRBJ1-1; D possibly corresponds to TRBD1 (6 bases). The CDR3 spans 15 residues. Trimming pared 5 bases from V and 0 bases from J, leaving 14 bases between. Germline lookup yields CDR1 SGHRS and CDR2 YFSETQ. Here the CDR3 reads CASRGAGAMNTEAFF. Written as DNA, the CDR3 is TGCGCCAGCAGGGGGGCAGGAGCTATGAACACTGAAGCTTTCTTT.

The chain joins TRBV19 to TRBJ2-1; 7 positions agree with TRBD2. Germline V gene lookup returns CDR1 LNHDA and CDR2 SQIVND (reference sequence). There are 13 residues in the CDR3. The junction had 3 bases not matched to a gene; V was cut back by 3 bases and J by 7 bases. CDR3 sequence: CASSILGGNEQFF. CDR3 nucleotide sequence: TGTGCCAGTAGTATTCTCGGGGGGAATGAGCAGTTCTTC. Combining the CDR3 with reference TRBV19 and TRBJ2-1 gives the whole variable domain DGGITQSPKYLFRKEGQNVTLSCEQNLNHDAMYWYRQDPGQGLRLIYYSQIVNDFQKGDIAEGYSVSREKKESFPLTVTSAQKNPTAFYLCASSILGGNEQFFGPGTRLTVL.

This clonotype turned up a few times. The chain carries TRBV4-2 and TRBJ1-2; TRBD1 matches at 9 bases. Unmatched junction bases numbered 11, after V lost 4 bases and J lost 2 bases. Germline V gene data show CDR1 as LGHNA and CDR2 as YNFKEQ. The CDR3 totals 17 residues. The CDR3 spells CASSRRDRASPNYGYTF. The CDR3 DNA follows: TGTGCCAGCAGCCGCCGGGACAGGGCCTCGCCCAACTATGGCTACACCTTC.

There are many counts of this clonotype. The J gene is TRBJ1-1, the V gene TRBV15; D is unclear. Trimming stripped 1 base from V and 2 bases from J, with 11 bases between. The CDR3 contains 15 residues. Germline values: CDR1 LNHNV, CDR2 YYDKDF (reference sequence). CDR3 in amino acids: CATSRGKGVNTEAFF. CDR3 in DNA: TGTGCCACCAGCAGAGGGAAGGGAGTAAACACTGAAGCTTTCTTT. The full variable domain, with the rest looked up from reference TRBV15 and TRBJ1-1, is DAMVIQNPRYQVTQFGKPVTLSCSQTLNHNVMYWYQQKSSQAPKLLFHYYDKDFNNEADTPDNFQSRRPNTSFCFLDIRSPGLGDTAMYLCATSRGKGVNTEAFFGQGTRLTVV.

Ten or more counts support this clonotype. V gene TRBV6-1 combines with J gene TRBJ1-6, with a weak D call TRBD1 (5 bases). The CDR3 totals 18 residues. The germline V gene has CDR1 MNHNS and CDR2 SASEGT. Trimming took off 7 bases at V and 3 bases at J, with 22 bases between the two ends. CDR3 sequence (DNA): TGTGCCAGCATGTATACCCGGGGCCAATGGGGCTATAATTCACCCCTCCACTTT. The encoded protein is CASMYTRGQWGYNSPLHF.

This clonotype was found a few times. The junction differs from germline at one of its ends, possibly a read error. The V and J genes are TRBV11-2 and TRBJ2-1; tentatively, D is TRBD1 or TRBD2 (5 bases each). The CDR3 contains 12 residues. Germline V gene data show CDR1 as SGHAT and CDR2 as FQNNGV. CDR3 in DNA: TGTGCCATCAGCTGGGACCGGAATGAGCAGTTCTTC. Encoded protein: CAISWDRNEQFF.

V is TRBV4-2 and J is TRBJ2-1; D may be TRBD1 (5 bases). The CDR3 extends over 14 amino acids. V was clipped by 8 bases and J by 0 bases, with 11 bases between them. Germline CDR1 is LGHNA and CDR2 is YNFKEQ. CDR3 DNA: TGTGCCAGCGAGACAGCCAGCTCCTACAATGAGCAGTTCTTC. Its protein product is CASETASSYNEQFF.

This clonotype showed up just a few times. V usage is TRBV10-2 and J usage is TRBJ2-7; 9 nucleotides match TRBD2. The length of the CDR3 is 14 residues. Trimming at V came to 6 bases and at J to 4 bases, leaving 7 bases not matched to a gene. Germline values: CDR1 WSHSY, CDR2 SAAADI. CDR3 coding DNA: TGCGCCAGCAGCCTACTTAGCGGGGGTTACGAGCAGTACTTC. Translated, it gives CASSLLSGGYEQYF.

This clonotype was detected many times. The chain combines TRBV12-3 or TRBV12-4 with TRBJ1-1; 8 bases are shared with TRBD1. CDR3 length: 11 residues. V lost 5 bases, J lost 11 bases, and 4 bases stayed unmatched. CDR3 sequence (DNA): TGTGCCAGCAGTGACAGGGGAGAGGCTTTCTTT. This sequence encodes CASSDRGEAFF.

This clonotype has ten or more counts. The V gene is TRBV3-1, the J gene TRBJ2-3; D gene uncertain. Germline V gene sequence: CDR1 LGHDT, CDR2 YNNKEL (reference sequence). Trimming shortened V by 0 bases and J by 0 bases, and 7 bases separated the two germline ends. This CDR3 spans 15 amino acids. As DNA, the CDR3 is TGTGCCAGCAGCCAAGATGGAACCAGCACAGATACGCAGTATTTT. It codes for CASSQDGTSTDTQYF.

The chain joins TRBV15 to TRBJ2-7; 9 nucleotides line up with TRBD1. After removal of 5 bases from V and 3 bases from J, the junction contained 5 bases not matched to a gene. The germline V gene has CDR1 LNHNV and CDR2 YYDKDF (reference sequence). This CDR3 contains 14 residues. The CDR3 loop reads CATSGRDRDYEQYF. Here the CDR3 DNA reads TGTGCCACCAGCGGCCGGGACAGGGACTACGAGCAGTACTTC.

This clonotype was observed once. This chain joins TRBV5-1 and TRBJ2-3, with D possibly being TRBD2 (5 bases). Looked up from germline, CDR1 is SGHRS and CDR2 is YFSETQ. The CDR3 totals 15 residues. With 3 bases removed from V and 2 bases from J, the gap between germline ends came to 13 bases. The CDR3 reads CASSYYSGPTDTQYF. The CDR3 DNA is TGCGCCAGCAGCTACTACAGCGGTCCCACAGATACGCAGTATTTT.

The V gene is TRBV11-1, the J gene TRBJ1-5; 9 nucleotides align to TRBD1. The length of the CDR3 is 17 residues. With V trimmed by 4 bases and J by 3 bases, 10 bases remained unmatched. Germline V CDR1 and CDR2: SGHAT, FQDESV (reference sequence). DNA of the CDR3: TGTGCCAGCAGCTCGTACGCCGGGACAGGGAACAATCAGCCCCAGCATTTT. Translating it yields CASSSYAGTGNNQPQHF.

The table lists this clonotype with a count of one. One end of the junction is discordant with germline, which a read error may explain. The chain uses TRBV7-2 and TRBJ2-5, with 13 bases fitting TRBD2. The germline V gene encodes CDR1 SGHTA and CDR2 FQGNSA. The CDR3 is 15 residues long. The CDR3 sequence is CASSPRGTSGALIGF. DNA for the CDR3: TGTGCCAGCAGCCCAAGGGGGACTAGCGGGGCCCTGATAGGCTTC.

This clonotype has at least ten counts. CDR3 nucleotides: TGTGCCAGCAGCTTGGGACAGGTAAATCAGCCCCAGCATTTT. As protein: CASSLGQVNQPQHF. This chain connects TRBV5-8 to TRBJ1-5; D is possibly TRBD1 (6 bases). Trimming pared 0 bases from V and 4 bases from J, leaving 8 bases between. The CDR3 is 14 amino acids. Germline values: CDR1 SGHTS, CDR2 YDEGEE.

This clonotype was seen at least ten times. The gene calls are TRBV2 and TRBJ2-1; tentatively, D is TRBD2 (5 bases). CDR3 length equals 16 residues. V was clipped by 5 bases and J by 8 bases, with 22 bases between them. CDR1 is SNHLY, CDR2 FYNNEI, per germline. The CDR3 loop is CASSKGGTEYSHEQFF. CDR3 nucleotide sequence: TGTGCCAGCAGTAAAGGAGGTACAGAGTATTCCCATGAGCAGTTCTTC.

V usage is TRBV2 and J usage is TRBJ2-1; D possibly corresponds to TRBD1 (5 bases). Trimming removed 6 bases from V and 4 bases from J, with 7 bases in between. The germline CDR1 and CDR2 sequences are SNHLY and FYNNEI. The CDR3 covers 12 residues. DNA for the CDR3: TGTGCCAGCAGCTACAGGTACAATGAGCAGTTCTTC. This translates into CASSYRYNEQFF.

This clonotype was seen at least ten times. V gene TRBV4-2 combines with J gene TRBJ1-1; perhaps TRBD1 as D (5 bases). Germline V gene lookup returns CDR1 LGHNA and CDR2 YNFKEQ. CDR3 size: 14 residues. Trimming took 3 bases from V and 6 from J, leaving 14 bases between them. CDR3 bases: TGTGCCAGCAGCCACCCTGGACGGGACGCTGAAGCTTTCTTT. Its protein product is CASSHPGRDAEAFF.

In this sample, this clonotype turned up many times. The chain combines TRBV7-3 with TRBJ2-6; no clear D gene. Between the trimmed V and J ends, which lost 1 base and 2 bases, there was a span of 9 bases. Per the germline V gene, CDR1 is SGHTA and CDR2 is FQGTGA. The CDR3 spans 16 residues. The CDR3 here is CASSLSRGAGANVLTF. For the CDR3, the DNA is TGTGCCAGCAGCTTAAGTCGCGGCGCTGGGGCCAACGTCCTGACTTTC.